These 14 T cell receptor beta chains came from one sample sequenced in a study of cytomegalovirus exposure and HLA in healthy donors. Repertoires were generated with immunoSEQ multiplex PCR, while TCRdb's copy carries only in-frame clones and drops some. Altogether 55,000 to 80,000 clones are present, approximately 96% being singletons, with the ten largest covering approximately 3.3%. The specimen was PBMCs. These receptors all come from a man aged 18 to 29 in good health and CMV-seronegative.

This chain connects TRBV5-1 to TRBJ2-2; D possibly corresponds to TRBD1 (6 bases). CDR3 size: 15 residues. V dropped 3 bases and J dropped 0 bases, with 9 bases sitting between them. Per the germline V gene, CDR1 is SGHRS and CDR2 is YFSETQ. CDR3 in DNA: TGCGCCAGCAGCTCCACAGGGCCGAACACCGGGGAGCTGTTTTTT. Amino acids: CASSSTGPNTGELFF.

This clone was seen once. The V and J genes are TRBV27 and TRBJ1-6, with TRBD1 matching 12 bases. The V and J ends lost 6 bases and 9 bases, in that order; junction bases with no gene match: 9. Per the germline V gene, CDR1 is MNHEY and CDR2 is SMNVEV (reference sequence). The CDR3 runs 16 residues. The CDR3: CASSEKGTGGSSPLHF. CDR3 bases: TGTGCCAGCAGCGAAAAAGGGACAGGGGGCTCTTCACCCCTCCACTTT.

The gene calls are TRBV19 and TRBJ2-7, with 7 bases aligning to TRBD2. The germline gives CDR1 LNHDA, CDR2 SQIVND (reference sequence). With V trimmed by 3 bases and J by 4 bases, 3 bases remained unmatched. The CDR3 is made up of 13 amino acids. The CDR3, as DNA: TGTGCCAGTAGTATGTGGGGGGGTTACGAGCAGTACTTC. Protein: CASSMWGGYEQYF.

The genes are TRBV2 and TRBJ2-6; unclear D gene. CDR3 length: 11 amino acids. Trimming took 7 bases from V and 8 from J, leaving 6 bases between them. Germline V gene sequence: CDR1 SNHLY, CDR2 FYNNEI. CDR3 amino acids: CASIRSNVLTF. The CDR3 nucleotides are TGTGCCAGCATCAGGTCCAACGTCCTGACTTTC.

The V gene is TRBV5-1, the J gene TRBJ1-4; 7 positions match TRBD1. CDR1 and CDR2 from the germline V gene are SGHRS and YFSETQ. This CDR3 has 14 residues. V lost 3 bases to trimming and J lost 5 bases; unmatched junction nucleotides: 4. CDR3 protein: CASSSRQGNEKLFF. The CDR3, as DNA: TGCGCCAGCAGCTCGAGACAGGGAAATGAAAAACTGTTTTTT.

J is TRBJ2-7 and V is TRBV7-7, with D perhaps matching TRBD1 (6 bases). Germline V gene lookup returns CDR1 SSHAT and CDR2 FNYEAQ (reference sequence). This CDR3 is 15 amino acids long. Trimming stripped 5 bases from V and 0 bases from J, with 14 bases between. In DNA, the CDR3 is TGTGCCAGCAGCCCACTGACAGGTCCCTCCTACGAGCAGTACTTC. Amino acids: CASSPLTGPSYEQYF.

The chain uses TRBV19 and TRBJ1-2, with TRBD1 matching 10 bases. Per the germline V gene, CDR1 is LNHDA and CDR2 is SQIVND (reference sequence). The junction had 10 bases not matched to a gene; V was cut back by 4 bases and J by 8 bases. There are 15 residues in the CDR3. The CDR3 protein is CASSSRLRDRGGYTF. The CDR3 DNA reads TGTGCCAGTAGTAGTAGACTCCGGGACAGGGGCGGCTACACCTTC. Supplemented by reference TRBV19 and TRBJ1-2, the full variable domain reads DGGITQSPKYLFRKEGQNVTLSCEQNLNHDAMYWYRQDPGQGLRLIYYSQIVNDFQKGDIAEGYSVSREKKESFPLTVTSAQKNPTAFYLCASSSRLRDRGGYTFGSGTRLTVV.

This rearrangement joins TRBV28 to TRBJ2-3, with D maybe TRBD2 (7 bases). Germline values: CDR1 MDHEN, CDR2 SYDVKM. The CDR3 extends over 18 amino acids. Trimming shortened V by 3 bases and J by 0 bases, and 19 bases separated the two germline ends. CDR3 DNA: TGTGCCAGCAGTTTGCCGGGGGGCTTTACGACTAGCACAGATACGCAGTATTTT. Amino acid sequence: CASSLPGGFTTSTDTQYF.

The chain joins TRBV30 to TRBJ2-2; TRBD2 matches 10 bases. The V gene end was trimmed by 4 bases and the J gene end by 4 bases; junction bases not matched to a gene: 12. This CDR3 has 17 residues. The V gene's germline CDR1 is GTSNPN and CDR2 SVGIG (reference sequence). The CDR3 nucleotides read TGTGCCTGGAATCGGAATAGCGGGGGGTTAACCACCGGGGAGCTGTTTTTT. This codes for CAWNRNSGGLTTGELFF.

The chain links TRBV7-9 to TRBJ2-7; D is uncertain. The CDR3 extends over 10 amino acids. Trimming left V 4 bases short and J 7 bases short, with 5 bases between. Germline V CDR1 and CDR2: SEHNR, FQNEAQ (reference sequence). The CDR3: CASSSLEQYF. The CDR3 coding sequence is TGTGCCAGCAGCTCCCTAGAGCAGTACTTC.

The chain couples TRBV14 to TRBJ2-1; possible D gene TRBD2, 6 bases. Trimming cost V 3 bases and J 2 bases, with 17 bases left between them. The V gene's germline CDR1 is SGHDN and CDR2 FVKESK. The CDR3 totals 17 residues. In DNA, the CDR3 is TGTGCCAGCAGCCAGGGGGGAGGAGGACTACCCTACAATGAGCAGTTCTTC. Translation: CASSQGGGGLPYNEQFF. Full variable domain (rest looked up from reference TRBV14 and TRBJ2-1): EAGVTQFPSHSVIEKGQTVTLRCDPISGHDNLYWYRRVMGKEIKFLLHFVKESKQDESGMPNNRFLAERTGGTYSTLKVQPAELEDSGVYFCASSQGGGGLPYNEQFFGPGTRLTVL.

Here the CDR3 reads CASSGEGITEAFF. CDR3 sequence (DNA): TGTGCCAGCAGCGGGGAGGGTATCACTGAAGCTTTCTTT. The chain recombines TRBV9 with TRBJ1-1; D is unclear. V lost 3 bases and J 4 bases, leaving 10 bases between the germline ends. The CDR3 has 13 residues. The germline V gene has CDR1 SGDLS and CDR2 YYNGEE.

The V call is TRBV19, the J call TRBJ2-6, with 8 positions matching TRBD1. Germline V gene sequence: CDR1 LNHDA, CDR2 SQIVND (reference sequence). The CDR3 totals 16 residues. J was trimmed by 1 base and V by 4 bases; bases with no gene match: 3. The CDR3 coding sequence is TGTGCCAGTAGTAGGACAGGGTCATCTGGGGCCAACGTCCTGACTTTC. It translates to CASSRTGSSGANVLTF. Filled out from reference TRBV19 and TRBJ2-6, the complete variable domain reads DGGITQSPKYLFRKEGQNVTLSCEQNLNHDAMYWYRQDPGQGLRLIYYSQIVNDFQKGDIAEGYSVSREKKESFPLTVTSAQKNPTAFYLCASSRTGSSGANVLTFGAGSRLTVL.

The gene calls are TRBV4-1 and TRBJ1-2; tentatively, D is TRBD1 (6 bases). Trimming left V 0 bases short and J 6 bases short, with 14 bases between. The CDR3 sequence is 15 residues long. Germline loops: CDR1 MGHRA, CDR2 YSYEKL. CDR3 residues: CASSQDKTGWDGYTF. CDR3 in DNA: TGCGCCAGCAGCCAAGATAAAACAGGGTGGGATGGCTACACCTTC.